Presented here are 32 T cell receptor beta chains from one specimen sequenced in a study of blood T cell repertoires in COVID-19. Sequencing used immunoSEQ multiplex PCR; TCRdb keeps in-frame clones, though not all of them. The sample holds around 21,000 clones; 75% to 85% are singletons and the top ten take approximately 53%. Sequenced sample: peripheral blood. The receptors here all came from a man at least 80 years old with acute or convalescent COVID-19.

The V gene is TRBV6-2 or TRBV6-3, the J gene TRBJ2-1, with 8 bases identical to TRBD2. Germline lookup yields CDR1 MNHEY and CDR2 SVGEGT. V lost 5 bases, J lost 2 bases, and 8 bases stayed unmatched. This CDR3 has 16 amino acids. The CDR3 DNA reads as TGTGCCAGCAGTCGGGAGCGGGAGCTCCCCTACAATGAGCAGTTCTTC. Translating it yields CASSRERELPYNEQFF.

The J gene is TRBJ2-2, the V gene TRBV5-5, with D possibly being TRBD1 (5 bases). Germline CDR1 is SGHKS and CDR2 is YYEKEE (reference sequence). This CDR3 contains 15 residues. Trimming stripped 0 bases from V and 7 bases from J, with 13 bases between. CDR3 in DNA: TGTGCCAGCAGCTTGGAACGGACAACTGACGGGGAGCTGTTTTTT. It codes for CASSLERTTDGELFF.

The J gene is TRBJ2-5, the V gene TRBV5-5; TRBD1 matches at 7 bases. The CDR3 loop spans 17 amino acids. Germline lookup yields CDR1 SGHKS and CDR2 YYEKEE (reference sequence). With V trimmed by 4 bases and J by 3 bases, 15 bases remained unmatched. The CDR3 loop is CASSERSGQYVKETQYF. CDR3 in DNA: TGTGCCAGCAGCGAGAGGTCGGGACAGTATGTTAAAGAGACCCAGTACTTC.

This rearrangement joins TRBV30 to TRBJ1-2; D uncertain. The CDR3 is 14 residues long. Germline lookup yields CDR1 GTSNPN and CDR2 SVGIG (reference sequence). Trimming took off 0 bases at V and 1 base at J, with 9 bases between the two ends. The CDR3 reads CAWSVGSINYGYTF. CDR3 coding DNA: TGTGCCTGGAGTGTGGGGAGTATTAACTATGGCTACACCTTC.

This chain connects TRBV2 to TRBJ1-4; 10 nucleotides match TRBD1. Per germline, CDR1 SNHLY and CDR2 FYNNEI. The V gene end was trimmed by 8 bases and the J gene end by 7 bases; junction bases not matched to a gene: 7. CDR3 length: 14 amino acids. The CDR3 is CASLKTGGSEKLFF. The CDR3 nucleotides read TGTGCCAGCTTGAAGACAGGGGGCAGTGAAAAACTGTTTTTT.

V and J are TRBV5-6 and TRBJ2-1; 7 positions match TRBD2. This CDR3 spans 13 amino acids. CDR1 is SGHDT and CDR2 is YYEEEE in the germline V gene. The trim removed 1 base at V and 10 bases at J, leaving 5 bases unmatched. The CDR3 loop is CASSLLAGAEQFF. The CDR3 coding sequence is TGTGCCAGCAGCTTGTTGGCGGGAGCCGAGCAGTTCTTC.

This clone was counted a single time. V usage is TRBV9 and J usage is TRBJ2-1; TRBD1 matches 9 bases. Germline assignment: CDR1 SGDLS and CDR2 YYNGEE. There are 16 residues in the CDR3. V lost 0 bases to trimming and J lost 3 bases; unmatched junction nucleotides: 4. CDR3 in DNA: TGTGCCAGCAGCGTAGCGCAGACAGGGGGCTACAATGAGCAGTTCTTC. This gives the protein CASSVAQTGGYNEQFF.

This clone was seen only once. The chain joins TRBV11-1 to TRBJ2-4, with D possibly being TRBD2 (7 bases). Germline V lookup: CDR1 SGHAT, CDR2 FQDESV (reference sequence). The CDR3 extends over 16 amino acids. Trimming left V 5 bases short and J 4 bases short, with 18 bases between. CDR3 bases: TGTGCCAGCAGCGGGGAGGGGGGCCCTCCTAAAAACATTCAGTACTTC. Protein product: CASSGEGGPPKNIQYF.

The chain is built from TRBV18 and TRBJ2-5, with TRBD2 matching 10 bases. Germline lookup yields CDR1 KGHSH and CDR2 LQKENI. This CDR3 is 18 amino acids long. V shed 2 bases and J 4 bases; nucleotides not matched to a gene: 13. For the CDR3, the DNA is TGTGCCAGCTCACCAATCTGGTCTAGCGGGAGCATTGGAGAGACCCAGTACTTC. It encodes CASSPIWSSGSIGETQYF.

A few counts support this clone. The chain uses TRBV6-1 and TRBJ2-5; a weak D match, TRBD1 (6 bases). The CDR3 is 15 residues long. Germline CDR1 reads MNHNS; CDR2 reads SASEGT. V was pared by 1 base and J by 5 bases, with 14 bases between. CDR3 residues: CASSEGSGDTETQYF. The CDR3 DNA reads TGTGCCAGCAGTGAAGGGTCAGGGGATACGGAGACCCAGTACTTC.

This sequence joins TRBV5-1 and TRBJ2-5; TRBD2 agrees at 13 bases. Germline V gene lookup returns CDR1 SGHRS and CDR2 YFSETQ. The CDR3 is 14 residues long. Losses at the gene ends were 6 bases for V and 4 bases for J; bases not matched to a gene: 3. The CDR3 region has the DNA TGCGCCAGCAACGGACTAGCGGGAGTAGAGACCCAGTACTTC. Translated: CASNGLAGVETQYF.

The chain joins TRBV3-1 (or the pseudogene TRBV3-2) to TRBJ2-1; 10 positions agree with TRBD2. Losses at the gene ends were 0 bases for V and 5 bases for J; bases not matched to a gene: 7. Looked up from germline, CDR1 is LGHDT and CDR2 is YNNKEL (reference sequence). The CDR3 runs 17 residues. This chain's CDR3 is CASSQERLAGVNNEQFF. The CDR3 DNA sequence: TGTGCCAGCAGCCAAGAGAGGCTAGCGGGAGTGAACAATGAGCAGTTCTTC.

V and J are TRBV30 and TRBJ1-6; TRBD1 matches at 9 bases. The V gene's germline CDR1 is GTSNPN and CDR2 SVGIG (reference sequence). The CDR3 runs to 14 residues. J gave up 9 bases and V 3 bases, and 6 bases lay outside the gene matches. For the CDR3, the DNA is TGTGCCTGGAGGGGACAGGGTTGGGGTTCACCCCTCCACTTT. Translation gives CAWRGQGWGSPLHF.

V is TRBV9 and J is TRBJ1-1, with TRBD1 matching 7 bases. V was pared by 3 bases and J by 3 bases, with 2 bases of the junction left unmatched. CDR1 and CDR2 (germline): SGDLS, YYNGEE. The CDR3 has 13 amino acids. The CDR3 sequence: CASSDRGDTEAFF. CDR3 DNA: TGTGCCAGCAGCGACAGGGGCGACACTGAAGCTTTCTTT.

The chain is built from TRBV6-5 and TRBJ1-2, with unresolved D. The CDR3 loop spans 12 amino acids. Germline V CDR1 and CDR2: MNHEY, SVGAGI. The V and J ends lost 8 bases and 5 bases respectively, with 12 bases between them. CDR3 region: CASSNAGYGYTF. Written as DNA, the CDR3 is TGTGCCAGCTCAAACGCGGGGTATGGCTACACCTTC.

V usage is TRBV19 and J usage is TRBJ2-2; 8 bases line up with TRBD2. The CDR3 sequence is 15 residues long. The junction had 3 bases not matched to a gene; V was cut back by 3 bases and J by 3 bases. Germline values: CDR1 LNHDA, CDR2 SQIVND (reference sequence). CDR3 amino acids: CASSILRGDTGELFF. CDR3 sequence (DNA): TGTGCCAGTAGTATCTTGCGGGGGGACACCGGGGAGCTGTTTTTT.

The chain recombines TRBV24-1 with TRBJ2-1, with D maybe TRBD1 (6 bases). The CDR3 runs to 14 residues. Germline CDR1 reads KGHDR; CDR2 reads SFDVKD. Trimming took off 6 bases at V and 8 bases at J, with 16 bases between the two ends. CDR3 in amino acids: CATSLSLQGDEQFF. The CDR3 coding sequence is TGTGCCACCAGTTTATCTTTACAGGGAGATGAGCAGTTCTTC.

The J gene is TRBJ2-7, the V gene TRBV4-3; the match to TRBD2 covers 7 bases. The length of the CDR3 is 14 residues. The germline V gene encodes CDR1 LGHNA and CDR2 YSLEER. Trimming took 0 bases from V and 5 from J; bases not matched to a gene: 4. CDR3 protein: CASSQEGGFDEQYF. In nucleotides, the CDR3 is TGCGCCAGCAGCCAAGAGGGGGGGTTCGACGAGCAGTACTTC.

This clone was detected a few times. The gene calls are TRBV5-1 and TRBJ1-5, with D possibly being TRBD1 (6 bases). CDR3 length: 15 amino acids. Trimming cost V 0 bases and J 1 base, with 8 bases left between them. Germline V gene sequence: CDR1 SGHRS, CDR2 YFSETQ. The chain's CDR3 is CASSLGDTSNQPQHF. The CDR3 nucleotides read TGCGCCAGCAGCTTGGGGGACACCAGCAATCAGCCCCAGCATTTT.

This chain links TRBV6-2 or TRBV6-3 with TRBJ1-3; perhaps TRBD1 as D (5 bases). Germline loops: CDR1 MNHEY, CDR2 SVGEGT. Trimming took 6 bases from V and 2 from J, leaving 23 bases between them. The CDR3 extends over 18 amino acids. Here the CDR3 reads CASSPRWLGRQAGNTIYF. CDR3 in DNA: TGTGCCAGCAGCCCTAGGTGGTTGGGGCGCCAGGCTGGAAACACCATATATTTT.

V is TRBV28 and J is TRBJ1-2; D unresolved. The CDR3 sequence is 13 residues long. The germline V and J ends were trimmed by 3 bases and 8 bases, with 13 bases remaining between them. Per the germline V gene, CDR1 is MDHEN and CDR2 is SYDVKM. The CDR3 DNA sequence: TGTGCCAGCAGTTTGGAGTTGGGTCGGGGCTACACCTTC. Translation: CASSLELGRGYTF.

This chain links TRBV28 with TRBJ1-4, with D maybe TRBD1 (5 bases). V was pared by 3 bases and J by 5 bases, with 16 bases between. The CDR3 is 16 residues long. The V gene's germline CDR1 is MDHEN and CDR2 SYDVKM. CDR3 protein: CASSFQGRPSNEKLFF. CDR3 sequence (DNA): TGTGCCAGCAGTTTTCAGGGCCGACCGTCAAATGAAAAACTGTTTTTT.

This rearrangement joins TRBV28 to TRBJ1-4, with 9 bases matching TRBD1. V was pared by 5 bases and J by 3 bases, with 10 bases of the junction left unmatched. Germline CDR1 MDHEN, CDR2 SYDVKM. This CDR3 region has 17 residues. The CDR3 here is CASSRDLTGGANEKLFF. The DNA for the CDR3 is TGTGCCAGCAGTCGCGACCTGACAGGGGGAGCTAATGAAAAACTGTTTTTT.

The chain combines TRBV3-1 (or the pseudogene TRBV3-2) with TRBJ1-4; D may be TRBD1 (5 bases). The V gene's germline CDR1 is LGHDT and CDR2 YNNKEL (reference sequence). The CDR3 runs 15 residues. With 5 bases removed from V and 0 bases from J, the gap between germline ends came to 10 bases. The CDR3 coding sequence is TGTGCCAGCAGCGTCGCAGGGACAACTAATGAAAAACTGTTTTTT. Encoded protein: CASSVAGTTNEKLFF.

As DNA, the CDR3 is TGTGCCAGCGGGTCTGGGCTAGCGGTTACCGCCTACGAGCAGTACGTC. It yields the protein CASGSGLAVTAYEQYV. This chain links TRBV9 with TRBJ2-7, with TRBD2 matching 7 bases. After removal of 7 bases from V and 2 bases from J, the junction contained 15 bases not matched to a gene. The CDR3 consists of 16 residues. CDR1 and CDR2 from the germline V gene are SGDLS and YYNGEE.

Many counts were recorded for this clone. This rearrangement joins TRBV12-3 or TRBV12-4 to TRBJ2-7; possible D gene TRBD2, 6 bases. With 8 bases removed from V and 3 bases from J, the gap between germline ends came to 11 bases. There are 12 residues in the CDR3. CDR3 region: CASRAEGYEQYF. The CDR3 DNA sequence: TGTGCCAGCCGAGCGGAGGGCTACGAGCAGTACTTC.

CDR3 in DNA: TGTGCCAGCTCACCAGGGGGCTACACAGATACGCAGTATTTT. Protein sequence: CASSPGGYTDTQYF. This rearrangement joins TRBV18 to TRBJ2-3; a possible D gene is TRBD1 (6 bases). Trimming pared 2 bases from V and 2 bases from J, leaving 8 bases between. The CDR3 loop spans 14 amino acids. Germline V CDR1 and CDR2: KGHSH, LQKENI. The entire variable domain, with the rest obtained from reference TRBV18 and TRBJ2-3, is as follows: NAGVMQNPRHLVRRRGQEARLRCSPMKGHSHVYWYRQLPEEGLKFMVYLQKENIIDESGMPKERFSAEFPKEGPSILRIQQVVRGDSAAYFCASSPGGYTDTQYFGPGTRLTVL.

This chain joins TRBV20-1 and TRBJ2-5; TRBD2 might be the D (6 bases). In germline, CDR1 is DFQATT, CDR2 SNEGSKA (reference sequence). V gave up 6 bases and J gave up 4 bases, with 9 bases separating them. CDR3 size: 11 residues. In DNA, the CDR3 is TGCAGTGCGCGGGGCGGAGAGACCCAGTACTTC. This gives the protein CSARGGETQYF.

This rearrangement joins TRBV5-1 to TRBJ2-5; D not resolved. V was pared by 0 bases and J by 5 bases, with 20 bases between. The CDR3 consists of 17 residues. Looked up from germline, CDR1 is SGHRS and CDR2 is YFSETQ. CDR3 in amino acids: CASSLADSGRYKETQYF. CDR3 DNA sequence: TGCGCCAGCAGCTTGGCCGACTCTGGCCGATACAAGGAGACCCAGTACTTC.

The J gene is TRBJ1-2, the V gene TRBV24-1, with 9 bases matching TRBD1. This CDR3 is built from 13 residues. V lost 5 bases, J lost 6 bases, and 3 bases stayed unmatched. The germline gives CDR1 KGHDR, CDR2 SFDVKD. The CDR3 spells CATSVTGGHGYTF. In DNA, the CDR3 is TGTGCCACCAGTGTAACAGGGGGCCATGGCTACACCTTC.

The chain uses TRBV2 and TRBJ2-2; 8 nucleotides match TRBD2. CDR1 is SNHLY and CDR2 is FYNNEI in the germline V gene. J gave up 2 bases and V 3 bases, and 5 bases lay outside the gene matches. CDR3 length: 16 residues. This CDR3 is CASSENGRVNTGELFF. In nucleotides, the CDR3 is TGTGCCAGCAGTGAGAACGGGAGGGTAAACACCGGGGAGCTGTTTTTT.

The V call is TRBV7-8, the J call TRBJ2-2; the match to TRBD1 covers 10 bases. V was clipped by 4 bases and J by 4 bases; unmatched bases: 3. Looked up from germline, CDR1 is SGHVS and CDR2 is FQNEAQ. CDR3 length: 15 amino acids. This CDR3 reads CASSYRDRGTGELFF. The CDR3, as DNA: TGTGCCAGCAGCTATCGGGACAGGGGCACCGGGGAGCTGTTTTTT.